This is a list of T cell receptor beta chains from one sample in a study of T cell repertoires in ileal Crohn's disease. Sequencing used immunoSEQ multiplex PCR; TCRdb keeps in-frame clones, though not all of them. Of some 10,000 clones listed, roughly 75% were seen once; the top ten hold roughly a sixth. The sample taken for sequencing was ileal tissue. The source is an adult with Crohn's disease. Both conserved end residues are part of each CDR3. A D gene is named only where the DNA matches it firmly. Clone size, where shown, is once, few, many, or a class for clones that have expanded.

j_call | v_call | clone_size | d_call | cdr3_aa | cdr3_nt
TRBJ2-4 | TRBV27 | NA | NA | CASSFRSMGAGGKNIQYF | TGTGCCAGCAGTTTTAGATCGATGGGCGCCGGGGGCAAAAACATTCAGTACTTC
TRBJ1-6 | TRBV7-9 | NA | NA | CASSLGQGFYNSPLHF | TGTGCCAGCAGCTTAGGGCAGGGCTTCTATAATTCACCCCTCCACTTT
TRBJ1-4 | TRBV27 | NA | NA | CASKQRKTGYSEKLFF | TGTGCCAGCAAGCAAAGAAAAACAGGGTACAGTGAAAAACTGTTTTTT
TRBJ1-2 | TRBV28 | NA | NA | CASGQGAIYGYTF | TGTGCCAGCGGCCAAGGGGCAATCTATGGCTACACCTTC
TRBJ1-5 | TRBV15 | NA | NA | CATSRDSFRVTSQPQHF | TGTGCCACCAGCAGAGATTCGTTCAGGGTTACAAGCCAGCCCCAGCATTTT
TRBJ1-4 | TRBV9 | NA | TRBD1 | CASSASGTGSGEKLFF | TGTGCCAGCAGCGCCTCGGGGACAGGGTCTGGGGAAAAACTGTTTTTT
TRBJ2-5 | TRBV7-9 | NA | TRBD1 | CASRTIGTAQETQYF | TGTGCCAGCAGAACAATCGGGACAGCCCAAGAGACCCAGTACTTC
TRBJ1-5 | TRBV28 | NA | NA | CASSLVRDNQPQHF | TGTGCCAGCAGTTTGGTCAGGGATAATCAGCCCCAGCATTTT
TRBJ2-1 | TRBV4-1 | NA | NA | CASSQGGGEQFF | TGCGCCAGCAGCCAAGGAGGGGGAGAGCAGTTCTTC
TRBJ1-6 | TRBV30 | NA | NA | CAWSVASGSPLHF | TGTGCCTGGAGTGTCGCCTCGGGGTCACCCCTCCACTTT
TRBJ1-4 | TRBV30 | NA | TRBD1 | CAWSGQGVGNEKLFF | TGTGCCTGGAGTGGACAGGGGGTGGGTAATGAAAAACTGTTTTTT
TRBJ1-2 | TRBV14 | NA | NA | CASSRQGLPFNYGYTF | TGTGCCAGCAGCCGCCAAGGACTCCCTTTCAACTATGGCTACACCTTC
TRBJ2-2 | TRBV2 | once | TRBD2 | CASNAGVGNTGELFF | TGTGCCAGCAATGCGGGAGTAGGGAACACCGGGGAGCTGTTTTTT
TRBJ2-3 | TRBV10-3 | NA | TRBD2 | CAAKGERESTDTQYF | TGTGCCGCCAAAGGTGAGCGGGAGAGCACAGATACGCAGTATTTT
TRBJ1-3 | TRBV5-1 | NA | TRBD1 | CASSWGQGAGNTIYF | TGCGCCAGCAGCTGGGGACAGGGGGCTGGAAACACCATATATTTT
TRBJ2-1 | TRBV5-1 | NA | TRBD1 | CASSGGQGFNEQFF | TGCGCCAGCAGCGGAGGACAGGGGTTCAATGAGCAGTTCTTC
TRBJ2-2 | TRBV14 | NA | NA | CASSQDRPNTGELFF | TGTGCCAGCAGCCAAGATCGTCCGAACACCGGGGAGCTGTTTTTT
TRBJ1-4 | TRBV2 | NA | NA | CASSENRVLSGKLFF | TGTGCCAGCAGCGAAAACAGGGTTTTATCCGGAAAACTGTTTTTT
TRBJ1-6 | TRBV11-2 | NA | NA | CASSLGGGKNSPLHF | TGTGCCAGCAGCTTAGGGGGGGGGAAAAATTCACCCCTCCACTTT
TRBJ1-1 | TRBV29-1 | NA | NA | CSASHSRGNTEAFF | TGCAGCGCCTCACATAGCAGGGGGAACACTGAAGCTTTCTTT
TRBJ2-2 | TRBV10-1 | NA | TRBD2 | CASSEGLAGGTGELFF | TGCGCCAGCAGTGAGGGACTAGCGGGGGGGACCGGGGAGCTGTTTTTT
TRBJ2-3 | TRBV18 | NA | NA | CASSPPGAGTDTQYF | TGTGCCAGCTCACCACCTGGGGCTGGCACAGATACGCAGTATTTT
TRBJ1-1 | TRBV6-6 | NA | NA | CASTQLRGEAFF | TGTGCCAGCACTCAGTTAAGGGGGGAAGCTTTCTTT
TRBJ2-7 | TRBV12-2 | once | NA | CASRLAEEGEDGEQYF | TGTGCAAGTCGCTTAGCGGAAGAGGGGGAAGACGGCGAGCAGTACTTC
TRBJ1-2 | TRBV6-6 | NA | NA | CASSYSQGRGYTF | TGTGCCAGCAGTTACTCGCAGGGTCGAGGCTACACCTTC
TRBJ1-2 | TRBV28 | NA | NA | CASSSRVYGYTF | TGTGCCAGCAGTTCCAGGGTCTATGGCTACACCTTC
TRBJ2-4 | TRBV19 | few | TRBD2 | CATQSGRGNIQYF | TGTGCCACCCAATCAGGGAGGGGAAACATTCAGTACTTC
TRBJ2-1 | TRBV29-1 | NA | TRBD2 | CSVEPSGISQFF | TGCAGCGTTGAACCTAGCGGGATCTCGCAGTTCTTC
TRBJ1-3 | TRBV9 | few | NA | CASSPRGSSSSGNTIYF | TGTGCCAGCAGCCCTCGAGGCAGCTCCTCCTCTGGAAACACCATATATTTT
TRBJ1-4 | TRBV28 | NA | NA | CASSLDSANEKLFF | TGTGCCAGCAGTTTAGACAGCGCTAATGAAAAACTGTTTTTT
TRBJ2-7 | TRBV18 | NA | NA | CASSPSLFYEQYF | TGTGCCAGCTCACCATCTCTATTCTACGAGCAGTACTTC
TRBJ2-7 | TRBV7-2 | NA | NA | CASSYRAGGEQYF | TGTGCCAGCAGCTATCGGGCGGGTGGCGAGCAGTACTTC
TRBJ2-7 | TRBV5-6 | NA | NA | CASSLSGRYEQYF | TGTGCCAGCAGCTTGAGTGGGAGGTACGAGCAGTACTTC
TRBJ2-7 | TRBV19 | NA | TRBD1 | CASRRSGTGFYEQYF | TGTGCCAGTAGAAGATCTGGGACAGGGTTCTACGAGCAGTACTTC
TRBJ1-5 | TRBV9 | NA | NA | CASSAGGGDNQPQHF | TGTGCCAGCAGCGCCGGAGGGGGGGACAATCAGCCCCAGCATTTT
TRBJ2-1 | TRBV4-2 | NA | TRBD2 | CASSQRLAEMNSYNEQFF | TGTGCCAGCAGCCAGAGACTAGCGGAAATGAATTCCTACAATGAGCAGTTCTTC
TRBJ1-1 | TRBV9 | once | TRBD1 | CASSIGTGARTMNTEAFF | TGTGCCAGCAGCATTGGGACAGGAGCTAGGACCATGAACACTGAAGCTTTCTTT
TRBJ2-7 | TRBV6-5 | NA | TRBD2 | CASSLTASGRTWQYF | TGTGCCAGCAGCCTCACCGCTAGCGGGCGAACCTGGCAGTACTTC
TRBJ1-2 | TRBV5-4 | NA | NA | CASSRQGNDYGYTF | TGTGCCAGCAGCCGGCAGGGGAACGACTATGGCTACACCTTC
TRBJ1-2 | TRBV28 | NA | TRBD1 | CASRRTGGGYTF | TGTGCCAGCAGGCGGACAGGGGGCGGCTACACCTTC
TRBJ1-6 | TRBV7-2 | NA | NA | CASSLDQGMSSPLHF | TGTGCCAGCAGCCTTGACCAGGGGATGAGTTCACCCCTCCACTTT
TRBJ2-4 | TRBV7-2 | NA | TRBD2 | CASWGGGDIQYF | TGTGCCAGCTGGGGGGGAGGGGACATTCAGTACTTC
TRBJ1-6 | TRBV13 | NA | TRBD1 | CASSLRGLTYNSPLHF | TGTGCCAGCAGCCTCAGGGGGCTGACCTATAATTCACCCCTCCACTTT
TRBJ2-3 | TRBV5-4 | NA | TRBD1 | CASSSFRDRVIDTQYF | TGTGCCAGCAGCTCGTTCCGTGACAGGGTTATAGATACGCAGTATTTT